The clone carrying this T cell receptor beta chain was recorded at least ten times. This entry belongs to a study of T cells after yellow fever vaccination. Notes on the study in general: Abundant clonotypes (contaminants from the bulk population) could be present in FACS-sorted repertoires.

TCRdb re-called the 5' RACE reads through MiXCR, storing one row per CDR3 protein. The sample lists under 55,000 distinct CDR3 sequences, under 8% occurring once. The CDR3 has 12 residues. Trimming stripped 8 bases from V and 8 bases from J, with 13 bases between. Per germline, CDR1 MNHEY and CDR2 SMNVEV (reference sequence). The receptor was isolated from a young man who received the YFV17D yellow fever vaccine. Source: CD8+ T cells not binding an NS4B(214-222) dextramer, sorted from PBMCs, taken 45 days after the yellow fever booster vaccination. This chain connects TRBV27 to TRBJ2-1, with a possible D match to TRBD2 (5 bases). DNA of the CDR3: TGTGCCAGCGGACCTTTCGGGGATGAGCAGTTCTTC. It encodes CASGPFGDEQFF.